The clone carrying this TCR beta chain showed up many times. The source of the sample is a study of T cells after yellow fever vaccination. This CDR3 spans 14 amino acids. The germline V gene encodes CDR1 MNHEY and CDR2 SVGEGT. V shed 4 bases and J shed 0 bases, with 4 bases lying between them. TCRdb reprocessed the 5' RACE reads with MiXCR, giving one entry per CDR3 protein. This table has roughly 520,000 distinct CDR3 sequences, 21% appearing once. The source material was PBMCs, sampled around 3 weeks after the first yellow fever vaccination. The V and J genes are TRBV6-2 or TRBV6-3 and TRBJ2-6; no definite D call. The clonotype originates from a man aged 18 to 29 who received the YFV17D yellow fever vaccine. CDR3 region: CASSWDSGANVLTF. CDR3 nucleotides: TGTGCCAGCAGTTGGGACTCTGGGGCCAACGTCCTGACTTTC.